The clone carrying this TCR beta chain came up many times. Its target is not known. The entry originates in a study of identical twins. Notes on the study in general: Among out-of-frame alpha sequences shared by twins, low generation probability occurred in excess. Models predicted less out-of-frame TCR alpha sharing in monozygotic twins than was found.

TCRdb recomputed calls from the 5' RACE reads with MiXCR, one row per CDR3 protein. The table records under 900,000 distinct CDR3 sequences, roughly 18% of them present only once. CDR1 and CDR2 from the germline V gene are MNHEY and SVGAGI. V lost 2 bases and J 0 bases, leaving 13 bases between the germline ends. The length of the CDR3 is 17 residues. These data also featured in a second study, about T cells expressing NK-cell markers. As reported in that work: All TCR beta repertoires analysed originated from sorted CD3+CD56+NKG2C+, CD3+CD56+NKG2C- and CD3+CD56-NKG2C+ T cells. The sorts in several experiments were restricted to alpha-beta TCR T cells by an anti-gamma-delta TCR antibody.

This clonotype was obtained from a woman younger than 35 in good health. The sequencing input was PBMCs. The chain combines TRBV6-5 with TRBJ2-2; the D is unclear. CDR3 amino acids: CASSYGRAYTNTGELFF. The DNA for the CDR3 is TGTGCCAGCAGTTACGGCCGGGCTTATACGAACACCGGGGAGCTGTTTTTT.